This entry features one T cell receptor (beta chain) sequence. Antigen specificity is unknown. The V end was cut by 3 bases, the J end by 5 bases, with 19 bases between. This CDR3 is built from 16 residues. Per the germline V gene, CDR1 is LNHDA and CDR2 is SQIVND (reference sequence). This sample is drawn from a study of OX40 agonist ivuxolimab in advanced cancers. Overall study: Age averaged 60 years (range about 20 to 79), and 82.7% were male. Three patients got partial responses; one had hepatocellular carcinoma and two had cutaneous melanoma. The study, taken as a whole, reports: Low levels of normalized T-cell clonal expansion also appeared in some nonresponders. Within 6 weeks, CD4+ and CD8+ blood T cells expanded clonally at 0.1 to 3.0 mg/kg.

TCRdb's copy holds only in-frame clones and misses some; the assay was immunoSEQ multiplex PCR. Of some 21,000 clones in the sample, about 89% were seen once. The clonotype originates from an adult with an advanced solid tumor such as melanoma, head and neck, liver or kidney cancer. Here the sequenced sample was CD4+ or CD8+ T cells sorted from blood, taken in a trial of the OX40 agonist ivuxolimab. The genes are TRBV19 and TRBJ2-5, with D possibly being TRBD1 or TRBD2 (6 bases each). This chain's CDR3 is CASSIGQWRAYETQYF. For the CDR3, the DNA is TGTGCCAGTAGTATCGGACAGTGGAGGGCCTATGAGACCCAGTACTTC.